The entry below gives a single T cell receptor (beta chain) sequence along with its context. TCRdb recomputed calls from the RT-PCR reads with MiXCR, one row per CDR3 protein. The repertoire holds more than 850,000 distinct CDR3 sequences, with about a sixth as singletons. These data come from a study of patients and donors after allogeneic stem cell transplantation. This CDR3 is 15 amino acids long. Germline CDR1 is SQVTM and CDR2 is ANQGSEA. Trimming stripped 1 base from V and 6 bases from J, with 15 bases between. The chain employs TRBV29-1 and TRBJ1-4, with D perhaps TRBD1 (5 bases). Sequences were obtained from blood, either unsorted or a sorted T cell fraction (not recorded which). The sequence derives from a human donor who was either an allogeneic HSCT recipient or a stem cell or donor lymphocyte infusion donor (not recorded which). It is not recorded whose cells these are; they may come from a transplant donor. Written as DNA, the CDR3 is TGCAGCGTTGAAGCGGGACCAAATATAGATGAAAAACTGTTTTTT. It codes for CSVEAGPNIDEKLFF.